These 8 T cell receptor beta chains came from one sample sequenced in a study of blood T cell repertoires in COVID-19. Libraries were prepared by immunoSEQ multiplex PCR; TCRdb keeps only in-frame clonotypes and omits some of them. Here the sample spans some 140,000 clones, approximately 85% being singletons. The sample was peripheral blood. All receptors derive from a man aged 55 to 70 with COVID-19, enrolled during active disease.

The chain carries TRBV30 and TRBJ1-6; 8 bases map to TRBD1. V trimming: 3 bases; J trimming: 7 bases; junction bases outside the gene matches: 2. The germline CDR1 and CDR2 sequences are GTSNPN and SVGIG (reference sequence). This CDR3 is 13 amino acids long. CDR3 region: CAWRGQANSPLHF. The CDR3 DNA sequence: TGTGCCTGGAGGGGACAGGCCAATTCACCCCTCCACTTT.

On this clone itself: The junction and the germline gene differ at one end; a read error may be behind it. This chain uses TRBV9 with TRBJ1-4; D is unresolved. The CDR3 has 15 residues. Germline V gene sequence: CDR1 SGDLS, CDR2 YYNGEE. The CDR3 region has the DNA TGTGCCAGCACGGTTTCCCCGACAACGAATGAAAAACTGTTTTTT. This translates into CASTVSPTTNEKLFF.

The chain recombines TRBV25-1 with TRBJ1-1; D remains unclear. The germline V gene has CDR1 MGHDK and CDR2 SYGVNS. This CDR3 is 14 amino acids long. Trimming removed 2 bases from V and 1 base from J, with 8 bases in between. The CDR3 DNA follows: TGTGCCAGCAGTGAACGTGAGAGGAACACTGAAGCTTTCTTT. Encoded protein: CASSERERNTEAFF. The full variable domain, in which reference TRBV25-1 and TRBJ1-1 provide the parts outside the CDR3, is EADIYQTPRYLVIGTGKKITLECSQTMGHDKMYWYQQDPGMELHLIHYSYGVNSTEKGDLSSESTVSRIRTEHFPLTLESARPSHTSQYLCASSERERNTEAFFGQGTRLTVV.

There are a few counts of this clone. The rearrangement uses TRBV27 and TRBJ2-7, with 8 nucleotides matching TRBD1. Germline V gene lookup returns CDR1 MNHEY and CDR2 SMNVEV (reference sequence). The J segment lost 6 bases and the V segment lost 4 bases, leaving 5 bases of the junction unmatched. The CDR3 loop spans 13 amino acids. The CDR3 bases are TGTGCCAGCAGTTACGGGACAGGCGTCGAGCAGTACTTC. Its translation is CASSYGTGVEQYF.

This chain connects TRBV2 to TRBJ2-1, with D perhaps matching TRBD1 (6 bases). The V and J ends lost 8 bases and 4 bases respectively, with 12 bases between them. This CDR3 has 13 residues. Germline CDR1 is SNHLY and CDR2 is FYNNEI. The CDR3 loop is CASGGQLYNEQFF. In DNA, the CDR3 is TGTGCCAGCGGCGGACAGCTTTACAATGAGCAGTTCTTC.

The chain recombines TRBV28 with TRBJ2-5; maybe TRBD1 (6 bases). The V and J ends lost 5 bases and 2 bases respectively, with 18 bases between them. The CDR3 sequence is 16 residues long. Germline CDR1 reads MDHEN; CDR2 reads SYDVKM. The CDR3 region is CASSLGGTRLQETQYF. CDR3 sequence (DNA): TGTGCCAGCAGTCTAGGGGGTACCCGCCTTCAAGAGACCCAGTACTTC.

This chain links TRBV4-3 with TRBJ2-1; the match to TRBD1 covers 10 bases. Germline V gene data show CDR1 as LGHNA and CDR2 as YSLEER. Trimming cost V 0 bases and J 6 bases; bases outside gene matches: 8. The CDR3 has 17 residues. CDR3 protein: CASSQEPTRTGGNEQFF. In nucleotides, the CDR3 is TGCGCCAGCAGCCAAGAACCCACTCGGACAGGGGGCAATGAGCAGTTCTTC.

The genes are TRBV6-5 and TRBJ2-7; weak D call: TRBD2 (6 bases). This CDR3 is 14 amino acids long. Germline V gene sequence: CDR1 MNHEY, CDR2 SVGAGI. V was cut by 8 bases and J by 6 bases, with 20 bases left in between. CDR3 region: CASSPGLSFPEQYF. The CDR3 DNA sequence: TGTGCCAGCTCACCGGGACTTTCGTTTCCCGAGCAGTACTTC.